Here is one T cell receptor (beta chain) with its context. The sample comes from a study of blood T cell repertoires in COVID-19. Background on the study: Sites in the United States, Italy and Spain provided acute and convalescent COVID-19 samples.

The method was immunoSEQ multiplex PCR; TCRdb's version includes in-frame clones alone and lacks a portion of them. Of 130,000 to 150,000 clones listed, roughly 80% are singletons. Trimming took 6 bases from V and 8 from J, leaving 17 bases between them. This CDR3 contains 14 residues. Per the germline V gene, CDR1 is MDHEN and CDR2 is SYDVKM. Sample: peripheral blood. The clonotype originates from a woman aged 40 to 49 with active or convalescent COVID-19. V gene TRBV28 combines with J gene TRBJ2-1, with D perhaps TRBD1 (6 bases). The CDR3 nucleotides are TGTGCCAGCAGGGGTTCACAGGGAACGGATGAGCAGTTCTTC. Encoded protein: CASRGSQGTDEQFF.